These 12 T cell receptor beta chains came from one sample sequenced in a study of blood T cells in healthy people across ages. Alongside a J-beta primer mix, a sample-barcoded 5' primer served in a second PCR lasting 7 to 11 cycles. TCRdb recomputed calls from the 5' RACE reads with MiXCR, one row per CDR3 protein. The sample has around 580,000 distinct CDR3 sequences, about 45% seen once. The sequenced sample was blood. The receptors were gathered from a man aged 80 or over in good health.

Note on this clonotype: Germline is not matched at one junction end, which may reflect a read error. This rearrangement joins TRBV7-2 to TRBJ2-3; maybe TRBD1 (5 bases). This CDR3 has 17 amino acids. Per the germline V gene, CDR1 is SGHTA and CDR2 is FQGNSA. The CDR3 loop is CASSHLQDRVTTDTQYF. CDR3 coding DNA: TGCGCCAGCAGCCACTTACAGGATCGGGTAACCACGGATACGCAGTATTTT. Complete variable domain (other parts from reference TRBV7-2 and TRBJ2-3): GAGVSQSPSNKVTEKGKDVELRCDPISGHTALYWYRQSLGQGLEFLIYFQGNSAPDKSGLPSDRFSAERTGGSVSTLTIQRTQQEDSAVYLCASSHLQDRVTTDTQYFGPGTRLTVL.

This chain links TRBV2 with TRBJ2-7; D call uncertain. Germline V gene lookup returns CDR1 SNHLY and CDR2 FYNNEI. The CDR3 contains 14 residues. Trimming cost V 3 bases and J 0 bases, with 9 bases left between them. CDR3 amino acids: CASSDHPISYEQYF. DNA for the CDR3: TGTGCCAGCAGTGATCATCCTATCTCCTACGAGCAGTACTTC. The entire variable domain, with the rest obtained from reference TRBV2 and TRBJ2-7, is as follows: EPEVTQTPSHQVTQMGQEVILRCVPISNHLYFYWYRQILGQKVEFLVSFYNNEISEKSEIFDDQFSVERPDGSNFTLKIRSTKLEDSAMYFCASSDHPISYEQYFGPGTRLTVT.

The chain joins TRBV2 to TRBJ2-7; TRBD1 matches 9 bases. CDR3 length: 14 amino acids. Unmatched junction bases numbered 5, after V lost 3 bases and J lost 5 bases. Per the germline V gene, CDR1 is SNHLY and CDR2 is FYNNEI. The chain's CDR3 is CASSDIQGANEQYF. CDR3 sequence (DNA): TGTGCCAGCAGTGATATACAGGGGGCGAACGAGCAGTACTTC.

The chain carries TRBV27 and TRBJ1-1; the D gene is possibly TRBD1 (6 bases). Germline values: CDR1 MNHEY, CDR2 SMNVEV (reference sequence). The CDR3 contains 13 residues. The ends were cut back, 1 base at V and 4 bases at J, with 7 bases in the middle. In DNA form, the CDR3 reads TGTGCCAGCAGTTTATTCAGGGGCACTGAAGCTTTCTTT. Its protein is CASSLFRGTEAFF.

This chain joins TRBV5-6 and TRBJ2-5; D gene ambiguous. The V gene lost 0 bases and the J gene lost 1 base, with 13 bases spanning the gap. The CDR3 spans 16 residues. Germline V gene sequence: CDR1 SGHDT, CDR2 YYEEEE. The CDR3 protein is CASSLASRLLQETQYF. The CDR3 DNA reads as TGTGCCAGCAGCTTGGCGTCTAGGCTTCTCCAAGAGACCCAGTACTTC.

The chain links TRBV5-1 to TRBJ1-4, with D perhaps TRBD1 (5 bases). Germline-derived CDR1 and CDR2 are SGHRS and YFSETQ. Trimming cost V 4 bases and J 0 bases, with 7 bases left between them. The CDR3 is 14 amino acids. The CDR3 protein is CASSEDTTNEKLFF. As DNA, the CDR3 is TGCGCCAGCAGCGAGGACACAACTAATGAAAAACTGTTTTTT.

This clonotype was recorded many times. The V call is TRBV6-5, the J call TRBJ1-5, with TRBD1 matching over 7 bases. J lost 2 bases, V lost 7 bases, and 8 bases had no gene match. The CDR3 is 15 residues long. CDR1 MNHEY and CDR2 SVGAGI come from the germline V gene. CDR3 DNA: TGTGCCAGCAAAGTCGCTGGACAGGGCAATCAGCCCCAGCATTTT. Amino acid sequence: CASKVAGQGNQPQHF.

In nucleotides, the CDR3 is TGCAGCGTTGGTTACGGGACAGGGGGCCCTGAAGCTTTCTTT. Protein sequence: CSVGYGTGGPEAFF. The chain combines TRBV29-1 with TRBJ1-1; TRBD1 aligns across 12 bases. This CDR3 has 14 amino acids. With 4 bases clipped from V and 6 bases from J, the junction kept 6 bases outside the gene matches. Looked up from germline, CDR1 is SQVTM and CDR2 is ANQGSEA.

This chain uses TRBV29-1 with TRBJ2-3, with D possibly being TRBD1 (6 bases). The CDR3 length is 11 residues. Per the germline V gene, CDR1 is SQVTM and CDR2 is ANQGSEA. The ends were cut back, 7 bases at V and 4 bases at J, with 9 bases in the middle. The DNA for the CDR3 is TGCAGCGGATACAGGGCAGATACGCAGTATTTT. It is translated as CSGYRADTQYF.

V and J are TRBV9 and TRBJ1-2, with 8 bases aligning to TRBD1. The CDR3 is 17 amino acids. The V gene end was trimmed by 6 bases and the J gene end by 4 bases; junction bases not matched to a gene: 17. The germline CDR1 and CDR2 sequences are SGDLS and YYNGEE. The CDR3 region is CASTPGGTGGTSYGYTF. CDR3 nucleotides: TGTGCCAGCACCCCAGGGGGTACAGGGGGGACATCCTATGGCTACACCTTC.

The rearrangement joins TRBV7-2 to TRBJ2-7, with 8 bases fitting TRBD2. This CDR3 comprises 14 residues. Germline V lookup: CDR1 SGHTA, CDR2 FQGNSA. Trimming took 3 bases from V and 5 from J; bases not matched to a gene: 6. CDR3 region: CASSFAGGMDEQYF. The CDR3 DNA is TGTGCCAGCAGCTTTGCGGGAGGTATGGACGAGCAGTACTTC. Based on the CDR3 plus reference TRBV7-2 and TRBJ2-7, the full variable domain is GAGVSQSPSNKVTEKGKDVELRCDPISGHTALYWYRQSLGQGLEFLIYFQGNSAPDKSGLPSDRFSAERTGGSVSTLTIQRTQQEDSAVYLCASSFAGGMDEQYFGPGTRLTVT.

This chain joins TRBV20-1 and TRBJ1-1; 9 nucleotides match TRBD1. The CDR3 contains 14 residues. Germline lookup yields CDR1 DFQATT and CDR2 SNEGSKA (reference sequence). With 0 bases clipped from V and 11 bases from J, the junction kept 10 bases outside the gene matches. DNA of the CDR3: TGCAGTGCTAGAGATCACGACAGGGGGGGTTTTGCTTTCTTT. Translating it yields CSARDHDRGGFAFF.